Below are 26 T cell receptor beta chains sequenced from a single sample in a study of blood T cell repertoires in COVID-19. Assay: immunoSEQ multiplex PCR; the TCRdb copy retains only in-frame clones and omits some. This table holds a few hundred thousand clones, 90% found once. Material for sequencing was peripheral blood. The receptors stem from a woman aged 60-75 years with COVID-19, enrolled during active disease.

This chain's CDR3 is CASNYGFGEKLFF. The CDR3 DNA reads as TGTGCCAGCAATTATGGTTTCGGTGAAAAACTGTTTTTT. The rearrangement links TRBV6-5 to TRBJ1-4; no definite D call. Germline V gives CDR1 MNHEY, CDR2 SVGAGI. V was shortened by 7 bases and J by 7 bases, with 13 bases between the two germline ends. The CDR3 is 13 residues long.

V and J are TRBV5-8 and TRBJ1-2, with D possibly TRBD1 on 5 matching bases. CDR3 length equals 14 residues. The V end lost 4 bases, the J end lost 2 bases, and 12 bases lay between the germline ends. Germline loops: CDR1 SGHTS, CDR2 YDEGEE. The CDR3 sequence: CASSVSRGNYGYTF. CDR3 DNA sequence: TGTGCCAGCAGCGTGTCACGGGGGAACTATGGCTACACCTTC. The full variable domain, completed using reference TRBV5-8 and TRBJ1-2, is EAGVTQSPTHLIKTRGQQATLRCSPISGHTSVYWYQQALGLGLQFLLWYDEGEERNRGNFPPRFSGRQFPNYSSELNVNALELEDSALYLCASSVSRGNYGYTFGSGTRLTVV.

V and J are TRBV2 and TRBJ1-2; TRBD1 is a possible D gene (5 bases). The germline CDR1 and CDR2 sequences are SNHLY and FYNNEI. Trimming left V 2 bases short and J 7 bases short, with 14 bases between. The CDR3 runs 14 residues. This chain's CDR3 is CASSELAGNSGYTF. The CDR3 DNA reads TGTGCCAGCAGTGAACTGGCAGGGAATAGTGGCTACACCTTC.

V gene TRBV12-3 or TRBV12-4 combines with J gene TRBJ2-2; 7 bases fit TRBD1. The CDR3 totals 11 residues. J was trimmed by 9 bases and V by 6 bases; bases with no gene match: 1. The chain's CDR3 is CASRQGRELFF. The CDR3 DNA sequence: TGTGCCAGCAGACAGGGGCGGGAGCTGTTTTTT.

The sample holds one count of this clone. The chain uses TRBV14 and TRBJ1-2; D is uncertain. V dropped 5 bases and J dropped 0 bases, with 13 bases sitting between them. The germline V gene encodes CDR1 SGHDN and CDR2 FVKESK. This CDR3 contains 15 residues. In nucleotides, the CDR3 is TGTGCCAGCAGCGCTGCAGCGGGATCTAACTATGGCTACACCTTC. It specifies CASSAAAGSNYGYTF. Full variable domain (outside the CDR3, taken from reference TRBV14 and TRBJ1-2): EAGVTQFPSHSVIEKGQTVTLRCDPISGHDNLYWYRRVMGKEIKFLLHFVKESKQDESGMPNNRFLAERTGGTYSTLKVQPAELEDSGVYFCASSAAAGSNYGYTFGSGTRLTVV.

Only a few counts were recorded for this clone. V is TRBV7-8 and J is TRBJ1-2; D remains ambiguous. The CDR3 is 14 residues long. Trimming took 2 bases from V and 3 from J, leaving 10 bases between them. Looked up from germline, CDR1 is SGHVS and CDR2 is FQNEAQ. Here the CDR3 reads CASSLSITDYGYTF. The CDR3 DNA sequence: TGTGCCAGCAGCTTAAGCATTACAGACTATGGCTACACCTTC.

This chain links TRBV14 with TRBJ2-2; 8 nucleotides match TRBD2. V trimming: 1 base; J trimming: 6 bases; junction bases outside the gene matches: 4. Germline V lookup: CDR1 SGHDN, CDR2 FVKESK. The CDR3 has 15 amino acids. The CDR3 nucleotides read TGTGCCAGCAGCCAAGCGGGGGGGCAATCCGGGGAGCTGTTTTTT. Translating gives CASSQAGGQSGELFF.

The J gene is TRBJ1-2, the V gene TRBV14; D is perhaps TRBD1 (6 bases). The V and J ends lost 2 bases and 8 bases respectively, with 15 bases between them. Germline values: CDR1 SGHDN, CDR2 FVKESK. This CDR3 spans 14 amino acids. The CDR3 region has the DNA TGTGCCAGCAGCCAATATGGGGGGGCGCACGGCTACACCTTC. Residues: CASSQYGGAHGYTF.

V gene TRBV11-2 combines with J gene TRBJ2-1, with 11 positions matching TRBD2. Per the germline V gene, CDR1 is SGHAT and CDR2 is FQNNGV. The CDR3 extends over 17 amino acids. V was pared by 0 bases and J by 3 bases, with 4 bases of the junction left unmatched. CDR3 in amino acids: CASSLERGTSGYNEQFF. Written as DNA, the CDR3 is TGTGCCAGCAGCTTAGAGCGGGGGACTAGCGGCTACAATGAGCAGTTCTTC. The full variable domain, rest sourced from reference TRBV11-2 and TRBJ2-1, is EAGVAQSPRYKIIEKRQSVAFWCNPISGHATLYWYQQILGQGPKLLIQFQNNGVVDDSQLPKDRFSAERLKGVDSTLKIQPAKLEDSAVYLCASSLERGTSGYNEQFFGPGTRLTVL.

The chain recombines TRBV11-3 with TRBJ2-3; 7 nucleotides line up with TRBD1. CDR1 SGHNT and CDR2 YENEEA come from the germline V gene. The CDR3 covers 15 residues. V lost 1 base to trimming and J lost 2 bases; unmatched junction nucleotides: 3. The CDR3 reads CASSLGGQNTDTQYF. The CDR3 DNA reads TGTGCCAGCAGCTTAGGGGGACAGAACACAGATACGCAGTATTTT.

The V and J genes are TRBV4-3 and TRBJ2-1, with D maybe TRBD1 (6 bases). The V and J ends lost 5 bases and 10 bases respectively, with 12 bases between them. There are 12 residues in the CDR3. Germline assignment: CDR1 LGHNA and CDR2 YSLEER. The CDR3 region has the DNA TGCGCCAGCAGCTTGAGGACAGACGAGCAGTTCTTC. Amino acids: CASSLRTDEQFF.

This chain links TRBV7-8 with TRBJ1-5; no clear D gene. The CDR3 has 16 residues. V dropped 5 bases and J dropped 7 bases, with 21 bases sitting between them. Germline V gene lookup returns CDR1 SGHVS and CDR2 FQNEAQ. CDR3 region: CASSTLPSEEAQPQHF. CDR3 nucleotides: TGTGCCAGCAGCACCCTTCCCAGTGAGGAGGCCCAGCCCCAGCATTTT.

This rearrangement joins TRBV10-3 to TRBJ2-4, with D maybe TRBD2 (6 bases). The V end was cut by 2 bases, the J end by 0 bases, with 11 bases between. Germline V gives CDR1 ENHRY, CDR2 SYGVKD. This CDR3 comprises 16 residues. Written as DNA, the CDR3 is TGTGCCATCAGTGAGGCGGGGAGGACAGCCAAAAACATTCAGTACTTC. Amino acid sequence: CAISEAGRTAKNIQYF.

In nucleotides, the CDR3 is TGCGCCAGCAGCCAGGAAAGGACAGTCTATGGCTACACCTTC. This sequence encodes CASSQERTVYGYTF. The chain has TRBV4-3 and TRBJ1-2, with a possible D match to TRBD1 (6 bases). The V end lost 3 bases, the J end lost 4 bases, and 12 bases lay between the germline ends. This CDR3 is built from 14 residues. Germline loops: CDR1 LGHNA, CDR2 YSLEER.

The rearrangement links TRBV19 to TRBJ2-7, with 8 bases lining up with TRBD1. In germline, CDR1 is LNHDA, CDR2 SQIVND (reference sequence). The CDR3 runs to 13 residues. V trimming: 5 bases; J trimming: 2 bases; junction bases outside the gene matches: 2. As DNA, the CDR3 is TGTGCCAGTAGTGAGGACAGGGCCTACGAGCAGTACTTC. This translates into CASSEDRAYEQYF. Variable domain in full (rest from reference TRBV19 and TRBJ2-7): DGGITQSPKYLFRKEGQNVTLSCEQNLNHDAMYWYRQDPGQGLRLIYYSQIVNDFQKGDIAEGYSVSREKKESFPLTVTSAQKNPTAFYLCASSEDRAYEQYFGPGTRLTVT.

The chain couples TRBV7-8 to TRBJ1-5; TRBD1 matches 12 bases. The V and J ends lost 4 bases and 5 bases, in that order; junction bases with no gene match: 9. The CDR3 consists of 17 residues. The germline V gene has CDR1 SGHVS and CDR2 FQNEAQ. This CDR3 reads CASSSGTGGDSHQPQHF. The CDR3 nucleotides read TGTGCCAGCAGCTCCGGGACAGGGGGCGATTCCCATCAGCCCCAGCATTTT.

The chain couples TRBV7-3 to TRBJ1-2; no clear D gene. This CDR3 spans 15 amino acids. Germline V gene data show CDR1 as SGHTA and CDR2 as FQGTGA. V was pared by 7 bases and J by 1 base, with 16 bases between. CDR3 in amino acids: CASTPTGGLNYGYTF. DNA of the CDR3: TGTGCCAGCACCCCTACCGGTGGGCTTAACTATGGCTACACCTTC.

This clone was seen just once. The sample holds other DNA sequences that translate to the same CDR3. The CDR3 spells CASSFGRNTEAFF. CDR3 DNA: TGTGCCAGCAGCTTTGGTAGGAACACTGAAGCTTTCTTT. The chain links TRBV7-2 to TRBJ1-1; D is ambiguous. The CDR3 has 13 amino acids. V dropped 3 bases and J dropped 1 base, with 6 bases sitting between them. CDR1 is SGHTA and CDR2 is FQGNSA in the germline V gene.

The chain is built from TRBV19 and TRBJ1-6; D might be TRBD1 (5 bases). Trimming shortened V by 2 bases and J by 6 bases, and 8 bases separated the two germline ends. This CDR3 is built from 14 residues. The V gene's germline CDR1 is LNHDA and CDR2 SQIVND (reference sequence). The chain's CDR3 is CASSIQGGNSPLHF. CDR3 coding DNA: TGTGCCAGTAGTATACAGGGAGGTAATTCACCCCTCCACTTT.

The chain joins TRBV2 to TRBJ1-1, with D uncertain. CDR1 and CDR2 from the germline V gene are SNHLY and FYNNEI. V lost 5 bases, J lost 7 bases, and 8 bases lay in between. There are 11 residues in the CDR3. The CDR3 DNA reads TGTGCCAGCAGTCTTAGCAGTGAAGCTTTCTTT. Amino acid sequence: CASSLSSEAFF.

The chain has TRBV27 and TRBJ1-2; tentatively, D is TRBD1 (5 bases). The V and J ends lost 7 bases and 5 bases respectively, with 23 bases between them. In germline, CDR1 is MNHEY, CDR2 SMNVEV (reference sequence). CDR3 size: 16 residues. DNA for the CDR3: TGTGCCAGCAACCCAGGGTGGAGACTACGGGGGTATGGCTACACCTTC. It is translated as CASNPGWRLRGYGYTF.

The J gene is TRBJ1-3, the V gene TRBV10-2, with D maybe TRBD1 (5 bases). This CDR3 spans 14 amino acids. The germline V gene encodes CDR1 WSHSY and CDR2 SAAADI. V was shortened by 3 bases and J by 3 bases, with 9 bases between the two germline ends. The CDR3 bases are TGCGCCAGCAGTGAAGGCAGGGTTGGAAACACCATATATTTT. Protein: CASSEGRVGNTIYF.

This clone has more than one count but fewer than ten. This rearrangement joins TRBV19 to TRBJ1-5; D is possibly TRBD1 (6 bases). This CDR3 is 14 amino acids long. Germline V gives CDR1 LNHDA, CDR2 SQIVND (reference sequence). V was clipped by 7 bases and J by 5 bases, with 15 bases between them. The CDR3 loop is CASIPTGSYQPQHF. Written as DNA, the CDR3 is TGTGCCAGTATACCGACAGGTTCATATCAGCCCCAGCATTTT.

The chain couples TRBV7-2 to TRBJ2-7, with 11 bases identical to TRBD2. This CDR3 spans 14 amino acids. Germline CDR1 is SGHTA and CDR2 is FQGNSA. V shed 7 bases, J shed 7 bases, and the junction held 9 bases outside the gene matches. This CDR3 reads CASKLAGDSFEQYF. The CDR3 bases are TGTGCCAGCAAACTAGCGGGGGACTCCTTTGAGCAGTACTTC.

J is TRBJ1-1 and V is TRBV7-2; a possible D gene is TRBD1 (6 bases). The CDR3 length is 16 residues. Germline CDR1 SGHTA, CDR2 FQGNSA. V lost 5 bases and J 0 bases, leaving 16 bases between the germline ends. The CDR3 protein is CASSLLIQGLNTEAFF. The CDR3 DNA sequence: TGTGCCAGCAGCCTCCTAATTCAGGGGTTGAACACTGAAGCTTTCTTT.

The V call is TRBV6-2 or TRBV6-3, the J call TRBJ1-6; D is uncertain. V dropped 5 bases and J dropped 7 bases, with 9 bases sitting between them. Germline V gives CDR1 MNHEY, CDR2 SVGEGT. The CDR3 is made up of 13 amino acids. CDR3 nucleotide sequence: TGTGCCAGCAGTCGGGAACGAAATTCACCCCTCCACTTT. Protein: CASSRERNSPLHF.